The clone carrying this T cell receptor (beta chain) was seen more than once but under ten times. Other DNA sequences in the sample encode the same CDR3. CDR1 is LGHNA, CDR2 YNFKEQ, per germline. The V end lost 0 bases, the J end lost 2 bases, and 4 bases lay between the germline ends. The CDR3 runs to 13 residues. The sample comes from a study of blood T cell repertoires in COVID-19. Authors' data handling: The authors estimated nucleated cell counts from reference gene primer amplification. The assay was immunoSEQ multiplex PCR, and TCRdb's table has in-frame clones only and misses some. V and J calls and clone size are copied from that table; D and trimming were computed from the DNA. Altogether roughly 320,000 clones are present, roughly 90% being singletons, with the ten largest covering less than 4%. The study recruited people aged roughly 18 to 100 years across under 25 US areas. Contact with a PCR-confirmed or clinician-diagnosed COVID-19 case occurred within 2 weeks of entry.

The chain combines TRBV4-2 with TRBJ1-1; D is unresolved. What was sequenced was PBMCs or T cells enriched from blood (not recorded which). The source of this sequence is a woman aged 25 to 39 who had been exposed to COVID-19. The CDR3 protein is CASSQDRNTEAFF. The CDR3 bases are TGTGCCAGCAGCCAAGACAGAAACACTGAAGCTTTCTTT.